This TCR beta chain comes out of a study of blood T cell dynamics during melanoma immunotherapy. The repertoire was sequenced with immunoSEQ multiplex PCR; TCRdb's copy has only in-frame clones and lacks some. The sample yields more than 8,500 clones, roughly nine tenths seen once. Germline CDR1 reads SGHRS; CDR2 reads YFSETQ. The ends were cut back, 9 bases at V and 3 bases at J, with 19 bases in the middle. This CDR3 has 14 amino acids. Stated time point: week 3, after first cycle of checkpoint inhibitor. The chain employs TRBV5-1 and TRBJ2-7; weak D call: TRBD1 (6 bases). The source of this sequence is a human donor with melanoma. The sample in question was blood, obtained from a patient treated with checkpoint blockade. Here the CDR3 reads CATDLMGDNYEQYF. Written as DNA, the CDR3 is TGCGCCACCGACCTAATGGGGGACAACTACGAGCAGTACTTC. Supplemented by reference TRBV5-1 and TRBJ2-7, the full variable domain reads KAGVTQTPRYLIKTRGQQVTLSCSPISGHRSVSWYQQTPGQGLQFLFEYFSETQRNKGNFPGRFSGRQFSNSRSEMNVSTLELGDSALYLCATDLMGDNYEQYFGPGTRLTVT.